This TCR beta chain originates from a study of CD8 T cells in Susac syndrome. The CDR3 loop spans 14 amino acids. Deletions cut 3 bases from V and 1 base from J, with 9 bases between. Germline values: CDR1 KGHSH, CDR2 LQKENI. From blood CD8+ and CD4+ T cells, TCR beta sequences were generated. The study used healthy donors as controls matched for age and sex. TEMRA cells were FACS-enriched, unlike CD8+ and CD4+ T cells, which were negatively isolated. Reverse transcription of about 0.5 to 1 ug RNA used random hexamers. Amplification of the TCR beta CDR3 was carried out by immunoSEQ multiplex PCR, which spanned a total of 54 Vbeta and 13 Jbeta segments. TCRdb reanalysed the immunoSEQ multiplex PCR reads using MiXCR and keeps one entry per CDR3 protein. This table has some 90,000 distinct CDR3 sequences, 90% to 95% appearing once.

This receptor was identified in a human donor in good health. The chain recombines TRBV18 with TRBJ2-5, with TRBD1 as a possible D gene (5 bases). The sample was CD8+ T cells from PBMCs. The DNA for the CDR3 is TGTGCCAGCTCACCCTCCGACAGCCAAGAGACCCAGTACTTC. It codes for CASSPSDSQETQYF. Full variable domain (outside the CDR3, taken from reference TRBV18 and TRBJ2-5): NAGVMQNPRHLVRRRGQEARLRCSPMKGHSHVYWYRQLPEEGLKFMVYLQKENIIDESGMPKERFSAEFPKEGPSILRIQQVVRGDSAAYFCASSPSDSQETQYFGPGTRLLVL.